Described below is a single T cell receptor (beta chain) sequence and its context. The antigen is not known. These data originate in a study of shared clonotypes between healthy human individuals. About the study: Plates per donor: three CD4 naive, three CD4 memory, two CD8 naive, one CD8 memory. General study results and limits: Relative to clonotypes present in all four donors, those not shared had lower generation probabilities. Sampling involved blood alone; tissue repertoires likely differ. Estimated richness was generally greater in naive than memory subsets.

The repertoire was sequenced with immunoSEQ multiplex PCR; TCRdb's copy has only in-frame clones and lacks some. The sample has about 1.1 million clones, 77% seen once; the top ten hold roughly 0.83%. Germline loops: CDR1 MDHEN, CDR2 SYDVKM. The CDR3 extends over 15 amino acids. V usage is TRBV28 and J usage is TRBJ2-5; 9 positions match TRBD1. The J call is in doubt because the DNA end fits TRBJ2-7 better. Sequencing input: memory CD4+ T cells from PBMCs. Subset of the sample: CD45RA-negative fraction. This TCR was sampled from a young man in good health. Some clones in this sample may be carry-over from other donors' samples. CDR3 residues: CASRGQGSGSYEQYF. The CDR3 DNA follows: TGTGCCAGCAGAGGACAGGGGTCTGGCTCCTACGAGCAGTACTTC.